Below are 32 T cell receptor beta chains sequenced from a single sample in a study of cytomegalovirus exposure and HLA in healthy donors. The PCR made use of 60 Vbeta and 13 Jbeta primers. Some clones are missing from TCRdb's copy, which holds only in-frame ones; the method was immunoSEQ multiplex PCR. The data contain 65,000 to 75,000 clones, about 65% of them singletons. The sequencing input was PBMCs. Source of these receptors: a woman aged 25 to 45 in good health and CMV-seronegative.

The rearrangement joins TRBV5-1 to TRBJ2-3, with 8 positions matching TRBD1. This CDR3 is built from 15 residues. CDR1 SGHRS and CDR2 YFSETQ come from the germline V gene. J lost 1 base, V lost 1 base, and 2 bases had no gene match. This CDR3 reads CASSLMTGGTDTQYF. Written as DNA, the CDR3 is TGCGCCAGCAGCTTGATGACAGGGGGCACAGATACGCAGTATTTT. Drawing the rest from reference TRBV5-1 and TRBJ2-3, the complete variable domain is KAGVTQTPRYLIKTRGQQVTLSCSPISGHRSVSWYQQTPGQGLQFLFEYFSETQRNKGNFPGRFSGRQFSNSRSEMNVSTLELGDSALYLCASSLMTGGTDTQYFGPGTRLTVL.

The rearrangement uses TRBV6-6 and TRBJ2-2; 7 nucleotides line up with TRBD1. V was pared by 7 bases and J by 6 bases, with 5 bases of the junction left unmatched. Germline V gene lookup returns CDR1 MNHNY and CDR2 SVGAGI (reference sequence). This CDR3 has 13 residues. The CDR3 sequence: CASTDRVSGELFF. DNA of the CDR3: TGTGCCAGCACCGACAGGGTCTCCGGGGAGCTGTTTTTT.

V is TRBV19 and J is TRBJ1-2; 9 bases match TRBD1. Germline V lookup: CDR1 LNHDA, CDR2 SQIVND (reference sequence). The CDR3 length is 16 residues. The trim removed 7 bases at V and 7 bases at J, leaving 16 bases unmatched. The CDR3 reads CASTGSKGTGRPGYTF. The CDR3 DNA sequence: TGTGCCAGTACCGGGTCGAAAGGGACAGGGAGACCTGGCTACACCTTC.

This sequence joins TRBV11-1 and TRBJ2-5; 15 bases fit TRBD2. CDR1 and CDR2 from the germline V gene are SGHAT and FQDESV (reference sequence). The CDR3 is 17 residues long. The V segment lost 3 bases and the J segment 1 base; nucleotides outside the gene matches: 3. The CDR3: CASSLGTSGGFQETQYF. The CDR3 bases are TGTGCCAGCAGCTTGGGGACTAGCGGGGGGTTCCAAGAGACCCAGTACTTC. Full variable domain (remainder filled in from reference TRBV11-1 and TRBJ2-5): EAEVAQSPRYKITEKSQAVAFWCDPISGHATLYWYRQILGQGPELLVQFQDESVVDDSQLPKDRFSAERLKGVDSTLKIQPAELGDSAMYLCASSLGTSGGFQETQYFGPGTRLLVL.

V and J are TRBV4-1 and TRBJ2-1; a possible D gene is TRBD2 (5 bases). The CDR3 runs 13 residues. The V gene's germline CDR1 is MGHRA and CDR2 YSYEKL. V lost 1 base to trimming and J lost 8 bases, with 9 bases between them. Written as DNA, the CDR3 is TGCGCCAGCAGCCAAGCGGGATTCTATGAGCAGTTCTTC. Translating it yields CASSQAGFYEQFF.

The chain recombines TRBV2 with TRBJ2-5, with D perhaps TRBD2 (5 bases). V lost 1 base and J lost 2, with 11 bases in between. Germline V gene sequence: CDR1 SNHLY, CDR2 FYNNEI. This CDR3 comprises 15 residues. The CDR3 DNA is TGTGCCAGCAGTGAAGATTCTTCGGGGCAAGAGACCCAGTACTTC. This encodes CASSEDSSGQETQYF.

The chain links TRBV7-2 to TRBJ2-5; 9 positions match TRBD1. The CDR3 is 15 residues long. Germline V gene lookup returns CDR1 SGHTA and CDR2 FQGNSA. Trimming removed 5 bases from V and 2 bases from J; junction bases left unmatched: 6. The CDR3 is CASSLYRGQQETQYF. The CDR3 bases are TGTGCCAGCAGCCTTTACAGGGGGCAGCAAGAGACCCAGTACTTC.

V gene TRBV28 combines with J gene TRBJ1-1; D is ambiguous. The V end was cut by 2 bases, the J end by 11 bases, with 12 bases between. The CDR3 extends over 12 amino acids. The V gene's germline CDR1 is MDHEN and CDR2 SYDVKM. This CDR3 is CASSLPGYGAFF. CDR3 nucleotides: TGTGCCAGCAGTTTACCGGGATACGGGGCTTTCTTT.

The rearrangement joins TRBV30 to TRBJ2-7; D perhaps matches TRBD2 (6 bases). Germline CDR1 GTSNPN, CDR2 SVGIG (reference sequence). V gave up 5 bases and J gave up 7 bases, with 24 bases separating them. This CDR3 is built from 15 residues. CDR3 residues: CAWRRRGLPDGEQYF. The DNA of the CDR3 is TGTGCCTGGCGAAGAAGGGGACTCCCGGACGGGGAGCAGTACTTC.

In nucleotides, the CDR3 is TGTGCCAGCAGTGCGAACAGAAGGGGATCCGGAAACACCATATATTTT. Protein sequence: CASSANRRGSGNTIYF. The chain employs TRBV6-1 and TRBJ1-3; TRBD1 might be the D (5 bases). Trimming cost V 4 bases and J 4 bases, with 17 bases left between them. Germline-derived CDR1 and CDR2 are MNHNS and SASEGT. This CDR3 comprises 16 residues.

The chain carries TRBV7-3 and TRBJ2-3, with TRBD1 as a possible D gene (7 bases). The germline V gene encodes CDR1 SGHTA and CDR2 FQGTGA. The CDR3 has 14 residues. V was trimmed by 4 bases and J by 5 bases, leaving 13 bases between them. CDR3 nucleotides: TGTGCCAGCAGCTCCGGGACAGCGGGAGATACGCAGTATTTT. Encoded protein: CASSSGTAGDTQYF.

This clone has a single count. The V and J genes are TRBV30 and TRBJ2-5; 9 bases are a match to TRBD1. The CDR3 contains 16 residues. The V gene's germline CDR1 is GTSNPN and CDR2 SVGIG (reference sequence). Trimming cost V 2 bases and J 2 bases; bases outside gene matches: 9. CDR3 sequence: CAWSPISGTGQETQYF. The CDR3 DNA is TGTGCCTGGAGTCCAATCTCCGGGACAGGGCAAGAGACCCAGTACTTC.

V usage is TRBV5-8 and J usage is TRBJ2-1; 14 bases are shared with TRBD2. CDR3 size: 15 residues. With V trimmed by 6 bases and J by 7 bases, 6 bases remained unmatched. Germline V CDR1 and CDR2: SGHTS, YDEGEE. CDR3 loop: CASTLGLAGVNEQFF. DNA of the CDR3: TGTGCCAGCACCCTGGGACTAGCGGGGGTTAATGAGCAGTTCTTC.

This clone was recorded a few times. This chain links TRBV4-3 with TRBJ2-5; 7 bases align to TRBD2. Germline V CDR1 and CDR2: LGHNA, YSLEER. CDR3 length: 16 residues. Losses at the gene ends were 0 bases for V and 6 bases for J; bases not matched to a gene: 10. In nucleotides, the CDR3 is TGCGCCAGCAGCCAAGATGATCGGGGACTACCTAAGACCCAGTACTTC. This translates into CASSQDDRGLPKTQYF.

This rearrangement joins TRBV7-2 to TRBJ1-2, with D possibly matching TRBD1 (6 bases). With 5 bases removed from V and 7 bases from J, the gap between germline ends came to 17 bases. CDR3 length equals 14 residues. Germline values: CDR1 SGHTA, CDR2 FQGNSA. The CDR3 sequence: CASSPAGARGGYTF. As DNA, the CDR3 is TGTGCCAGCAGCCCCGCGGGGGCTCGCGGTGGCTACACCTTC.

The chain uses TRBV5-1 and TRBJ2-5; 9 bases are a match to TRBD1. The V gene end was trimmed by 4 bases and the J gene end by 2 bases; junction bases not matched to a gene: 3. Looked up from germline, CDR1 is SGHRS and CDR2 is YFSETQ. The CDR3 consists of 14 residues. The CDR3 bases are TGCGCCAGCAGCCCAGGGACAGGGCAAGAGACCCAGTACTTC. As protein: CASSPGTGQETQYF. The whole variable domain, filled in from reference TRBV5-1 and TRBJ2-5, reads KAGVTQTPRYLIKTRGQQVTLSCSPISGHRSVSWYQQTPGQGLQFLFEYFSETQRNKGNFPGRFSGRQFSNSRSEMNVSTLELGDSALYLCASSPGTGQETQYFGPGTRLLVL.

Of note for this clone: Distinct nucleotide sequences in the sample also encode this CDR3. The rearrangement uses TRBV5-1 and TRBJ2-2; tentative D call: TRBD1 (5 bases). CDR1 is SGHRS and CDR2 is YFSETQ in the germline V gene. The CDR3 consists of 14 residues. Trimming removed 3 bases at V and 2 bases at J, with 8 bases between. The CDR3 is CASSSQGNTGELFF. In DNA form, the CDR3 reads TGCGCCAGCAGCTCCCAGGGCAACACCGGGGAGCTGTTTTTT.

The table lists this clone with a count of one. The chain links TRBV28 to TRBJ1-4, with D perhaps matching TRBD1 (6 bases). Germline values: CDR1 MDHEN, CDR2 SYDVKM. The ends were cut back, 6 bases at V and 10 bases at J, with 18 bases in the middle. This CDR3 comprises 14 residues. CDR3: CASSRSGASGKLFF. As DNA, the CDR3 is TGTGCCAGCAGCCGGTCGGGGGCTAGCGGAAAACTGTTTTTT.

The chain is built from TRBV10-1 and TRBJ2-7; D not resolved. The CDR3 spans 16 residues. Germline V gene data show CDR1 as WNHNN and CDR2 as SYGVQD (reference sequence). V lost 3 bases and J lost 1, with 16 bases in between. CDR3 DNA sequence: TGCGCCAGCAGTGATTACAGCCTGACACCGTCCTACGAGCAGTACTTC. It codes for CASSDYSLTPSYEQYF.

This clone was seen more than once but under ten times. This chain joins TRBV5-1 and TRBJ2-7; 7 bases map to TRBD1. Germline CDR1 reads SGHRS; CDR2 reads YFSETQ. Trimming at V came to 3 bases and at J to 0 bases, leaving 9 bases not matched to a gene. The CDR3 sequence is 16 residues long. In DNA, the CDR3 is TGCGCCAGCAGCTCCGACAGGGCTGCGAGCTCCTACGAGCAGTACTTC. This codes for CASSSDRAASSYEQYF. The full variable domain, in which reference TRBV5-1 and TRBJ2-7 provide the parts outside the CDR3, is KAGVTQTPRYLIKTRGQQVTLSCSPISGHRSVSWYQQTPGQGLQFLFEYFSETQRNKGNFPGRFSGRQFSNSRSEMNVSTLELGDSALYLCASSSDRAASSYEQYFGPGTRLTVT.

This clone was seen just once. The rearrangement uses TRBV4-3 and TRBJ2-1; D unclear. This CDR3 region has 15 residues. Trimming shortened V by 0 bases and J by 6 bases, and 12 bases separated the two germline ends. The V gene's germline CDR1 is LGHNA and CDR2 YSLEER. In DNA form, the CDR3 reads TGCGCCAGCAGCCAAGAAATACGGCCAGGCAATGAGCAGTTCTTC. Its translation: CASSQEIRPGNEQFF.

This chain uses TRBV6-1 with TRBJ2-2; no firm D call. The germline gives CDR1 MNHNS, CDR2 SASEGT. With 1 base removed from V and 5 bases from J, the gap between germline ends came to 8 bases. The CDR3 consists of 14 residues. Written as DNA, the CDR3 is TGTGCCAGCAGTGAAGGTCAGTGGACCGGGGAGCTGTTTTTT. Amino acid sequence: CASSEGQWTGELFF.

The chain is built from TRBV19 and TRBJ2-5; D perhaps matches TRBD2 (8 bases). Near its end, the DNA agrees better with TRBJ2-7, so the J call may be wrong. CDR1 is LNHDA and CDR2 is SQIVND in the germline V gene (reference sequence). The CDR3 is 16 residues long. The CDR3 DNA reads as TGTGCCAGTAGCAGTATTCGGGGGGGACAGTCCTACGAGCAGTACTTC. Translated: CASSSIRGGQSYEQYF.

This chain uses TRBV20-1 with TRBJ1-1; TRBD1 aligns across 7 bases. There are 11 residues in the CDR3. V shed 6 bases and J 4 bases; nucleotides not matched to a gene: 2. Germline CDR1 DFQATT, CDR2 SNEGSKA (reference sequence). The CDR3 coding sequence is TGCAGTGCAAGGGACAGCACTGAAGCTTTCTTT. Encoded protein: CSARDSTEAFF.

The chain uses TRBV11-2 and TRBJ1-1; TRBD1 matches at 7 bases. CDR3 length equals 15 residues. The V gene end was trimmed by 5 bases and the J gene end by 4 bases; junction bases not matched to a gene: 10. Germline assignment: CDR1 SGHAT and CDR2 FQNNGV. CDR3 protein: CASSPSGWDSTEAFF. DNA for the CDR3: TGTGCCAGCAGCCCCAGTGGTTGGGACAGCACTGAAGCTTTCTTT. Supplemented by reference TRBV11-2 and TRBJ1-1, the full variable domain reads EAGVAQSPRYKIIEKRQSVAFWCNPISGHATLYWYQQILGQGPKLLIQFQNNGVVDDSQLPKDRFSAERLKGVDSTLKIQPAKLEDSAVYLCASSPSGWDSTEAFFGQGTRLTVV.

This clone qualifies as medium-sized. This rearrangement joins TRBV4-1 to TRBJ2-1, with a weak D call TRBD2 (6 bases). V was pared by 0 bases and J by 7 bases, with 16 bases between. CDR3 length: 16 residues. Germline V gives CDR1 MGHRA, CDR2 YSYEKL. CDR3 in DNA: TGCGCCAGCAGCCAAGATCGCACAGGACGGGGGAATGAGCAGTTCTTC. Translating gives CASSQDRTGRGNEQFF.

This sequence joins TRBV7-9 and TRBJ1-5, with D possibly being TRBD1 (6 bases). Trimming took off 5 bases at V and 4 bases at J, with 12 bases between the two ends. CDR1 is SEHNR, CDR2 FQNEAQ, per germline (reference sequence). The CDR3 is made up of 14 amino acids. DNA for the CDR3: TGTGCCAGCAGCCAAGGGGGGGGGAATCAGCCCCAGCATTTT. Translating it yields CASSQGGGNQPQHF.

The rearrangement uses TRBV30 and TRBJ1-1; D is unresolved. This CDR3 has 13 amino acids. Trimming removed 2 bases from V and 11 bases from J, with 18 bases in between. The germline gives CDR1 GTSNPN, CDR2 SVGIG (reference sequence). This chain's CDR3 is CAWSIEWTGRAFF. For the CDR3, the DNA is TGTGCCTGGAGTATAGAGTGGACCGGGAGGGCTTTCTTT.

The chain uses TRBV7-2 and TRBJ2-3; TRBD2 aligns across 13 bases. V dropped 0 bases and J dropped 2; count of bases not matched to a gene: 14. Germline V gene lookup returns CDR1 SGHTA and CDR2 FQGNSA. This CDR3 has 21 residues. This chain's CDR3 is CASSLAWGTRTSGGFTDTQYF. DNA of the CDR3: TGTGCCAGCAGCTTAGCCTGGGGGACGAGGACTAGCGGGGGCTTCACAGATACGCAGTATTTT.

V is TRBV5-4 and J is TRBJ1-2; D is unresolved. The CDR3 sequence is 13 residues long. Germline CDR1 and CDR2: SGHNT and YYREEE (reference sequence). Trimming took off 4 bases at V and 4 bases at J, with 11 bases between the two ends. The CDR3: CASSDRVSYGYTF. CDR3 coding DNA: TGTGCCAGCAGCGACCGGGTCTCCTATGGCTACACCTTC.

The V gene is TRBV29-1, the J gene TRBJ2-3; 9 bases align to TRBD1. J lost 1 base, V lost 7 bases, and 9 bases had no gene match. CDR1 is SQVTM and CDR2 is ANQGSEA in the germline V gene. The CDR3 extends over 15 amino acids. The CDR3 protein is CSAARDRVRTDTQYF. CDR3 in DNA: TGCAGCGCTGCCCGGGACAGGGTTCGCACAGATACGCAGTATTTT.

The gene calls are TRBV7-9 and TRBJ2-7; a possible D gene is TRBD1 (7 bases). Trimming took 3 bases from V and 5 from J, leaving 20 bases between them. This CDR3 contains 16 residues. Germline-derived CDR1 and CDR2 are SEHNR and FQNEAQ (reference sequence). CDR3 region: CASSFQGGGRFHEQYF. CDR3 DNA sequence: TGTGCCAGCAGCTTCCAGGGGGGCGGAAGATTCCACGAGCAGTACTTC.